The rows below give T cell receptor beta chains drawn from one sample of a study of vaccination effects on CD4 cells after COVID-19. TCRdb's table, derived via immunoSEQ multiplex PCR, lists solely in-frame clones and lacks some. The sample shows approximately 50,000 clones, about 76% of them seen only once. These receptors' antigens are unknown. Sequencing used CD4+ T cells from PBMCs cultured without peptide, obtained before COVID-19 vaccination. These receptors came from a human donor who had a prior SARS-CoV-2 infection. Both conserved end residues are part of each CDR3. The D gene is left open where the match is weak. Size tells how often a clone was seen (once, few, many) or the class of an expanded clone, and some rows leave it out.

abundance	j_gene	d_gene	v_gene	CDR3nt	CDR3aa
.	TRBJ2-5	.	TRBV9	TGTGCCAGCACCCCGACTAGTTGGGGTGAGACCCAGTACTTC	CASTPTSWGETQYF
.	TRBJ1-4	TRBD1	TRBV18	TGTGCCAGCTCAGAAAGACAGGGCCCTAATGAAAAACTGTTTTTT	CASSERQGPNEKLFF
.	TRBJ2-3	TRBD2	TRBV5-1	TGCGCCAGCAGCTTAGGACTAGCGGATGCAGATACGCAGTATTTT	CASSLGLADADTQYF
.	TRBJ1-5	.	TRBV24-1	TGTGCCACCAGTGCCCAAGGCGGGGAGCCCCAGCATTTT	CATSAQGGEPQHF
.	TRBJ2-1	TRBD2	TRBV4-1	TGCGCCAGCAGCCAAGTTGCGGGAGTATACAATGAGCAGTTCTTC	CASSQVAGVYNEQFF
few	TRBJ1-5	.	TRBV6-6	TGTGCCAGCAACGACGGGGCCTCGGGGTCCCTTCAGCCCCAGCATTTT	CASNDGASGSLQPQHF
few	TRBJ1-1	.	TRBV5-1	TGCGCCAGCAGCGATGACCTTGTTTGGGTAGGCACTGAAGCTTTCTTT	CASSDDLVWVGTEAFF
.	TRBJ1-1	.	TRBV7-3	TGTGCCAGCAGCTTACAGGCAGCGCCGAACACTGAAGCTTTCTTT	CASSLQAAPNTEAFF
.	TRBJ2-1	.	TRBV5-6	TGTGCCAGCAGCTATCGCAGTTACAATGAGCAGTTCTTC	CASSYRSYNEQFF
.	TRBJ1-3	TRBD1	TRBV2	TGTGCCAGCAGAGTAACAGGGGGCTTTGGAAACACCATATATTTT	CASRVTGGFGNTIYF
.	TRBJ2-3	.	TRBV15	TGTGCCACCAGCAGAGGCGAAGATACGCAGTATTTT	CATSRGEDTQYF
.	TRBJ1-1	.	TRBV10-3	TGTGCCATCAGTGGAGAAGGGATTGAAGCTTTCTTT	CAISGEGIEAFF
.	TRBJ1-4	.	TRBV2	TGTGCCAGCAAAAACCGGGACCAAAGCGAAAAACTGTTTTTT	CASKNRDQSEKLFF